A single sample is the source of the 32 T cell receptor beta chains below, sequenced in a study of shared clonotypes between healthy human individuals (dated by TCRdb to about 2020). The library came from the immunoSEQ multiplex PCR assay. TCRdb's version of the immuneACCESS table is confined to in-frame rearrangements and falls short of the full clone set. An unresolved V gene accounts for under half of the shortfall where checked; the remainder is of unknown origin. The table for this sample lists some 1 million clones; about 77% of them were counted only once. The top ten constitute about 1.5% of the sample. Material: memory CD4+ T cells sorted from blood. In the paper's terms, the cell subset or site label means: CD45RA-negative fraction. The receptors were gathered from a man in his late teens or twenties in good health.

The genes are TRBV9 and TRBJ2-7, with D possibly being TRBD2 (5 bases). The CDR3 covers 15 residues. Germline CDR1 and CDR2: SGDLS and YYNGEE. Trimming removed 0 bases at V and 3 bases at J, with 13 bases between. CDR3 sequence (DNA): TGTGCCAGCAGCGTAGAGCCGGACTTCAGCTACGAGCAGTACTTC. Translation gives CASSVEPDFSYEQYF.

This clone was recorded a few times. J is TRBJ2-7 and V is TRBV18; 9 bases line up with TRBD2. Germline loops: CDR1 KGHSH, CDR2 LQKENI. CDR3 length: 16 amino acids. The junction had 10 bases not matched to a gene; V was cut back by 2 bases and J by 5 bases. The CDR3 protein is CASSPIGSSGSHEQYF. CDR3 in DNA: TGTGCCAGCTCACCAATAGGTAGTAGCGGGAGTCACGAGCAGTACTTC.

This chain connects TRBV5-4 to TRBJ2-7, with 9 bases lining up with TRBD2. The CDR3 covers 14 residues. Germline V gene sequence: CDR1 SGHNT, CDR2 YYREEE (reference sequence). V trimming: 5 bases; J trimming: 1 base; junction bases outside the gene matches: 4. The CDR3 sequence is CASSSLAGSYEQYF. In DNA form, the CDR3 reads TGTGCCAGCAGTTCGCTAGCGGGGTCCTACGAGCAGTACTTC.

CDR3 amino acids: CASSSNRETRNYGYTF. In nucleotides, the CDR3 is TGTGCCAGCAGTTCGAACAGGGAAACCCGTAACTATGGCTACACCTTC. The rearrangement uses TRBV28 and TRBJ1-2; TRBD1 is a possible D gene (6 bases). The CDR3 covers 16 residues. V lost 4 bases and J 1 base, leaving 16 bases between the germline ends. CDR1 is MDHEN and CDR2 is SYDVKM in the germline V gene.

In nucleotides, the CDR3 is TGCGCCAGCAGCAAAGGGAGGGAGACCTCCTCCTACGAGCAGTACTTC. This translates into CASSKGRETSSYEQYF. The chain combines TRBV23-1 with TRBJ2-7; 7 positions match TRBD2. TRBV23-1 is annotated as an ORF whose role is uncertain. The V segment lost 6 bases and the J segment 0 bases; nucleotides outside the gene matches: 11. The CDR3 consists of 16 residues.

This clone was seen once. The chain has TRBV7-8 and TRBJ1-2; D is ambiguous. CDR3 size: 13 residues. V was clipped by 5 bases and J by 3 bases, with 10 bases between them. CDR1 and CDR2 (germline): SGHVS, FQNEAQ. The CDR3 here is CASSPSRDYGYTF. CDR3 sequence (DNA): TGTGCCAGCAGCCCTAGCCGGGACTATGGCTACACCTTC. The full variable domain, its missing parts supplied by reference TRBV7-8 and TRBJ1-2, is GAGVSQSPRYKVAKRGQDVALRCDPISGHVSLFWYQQALGQGPEFLTYFQNEAQLDKSGLPSDRFFAERPEGSVSTLKIQRTQQEDSAVYLCASSPSRDYGYTFGSGTRLTVV.

This clone appeared a single time. The chain is built from TRBV10-3 and TRBJ2-3; D gene ambiguous. V was pared by 3 bases and J by 9 bases, with 10 bases between. This CDR3 has 12 amino acids. CDR1 is ENHRY, CDR2 SYGVKD, per germline. Here the CDR3 reads CAISESGFTQYF. The CDR3 region has the DNA TGTGCCATCAGTGAATCGGGTTTCACGCAGTATTTT.

V usage is TRBV7-9 and J usage is TRBJ1-1, with D tentatively TRBD1 (5 bases). The CDR3 is made up of 14 amino acids. The ends were cut back, 2 bases at V and 6 bases at J, with 13 bases in the middle. Germline-derived CDR1 and CDR2 are SEHNR and FQNEAQ (reference sequence). The CDR3 bases are TGTGCCAGCAGCTTATCCAGGGCTTCTTCTGAAGCTTTCTTT. Protein sequence: CASSLSRASSEAFF.

The rearrangement joins TRBV11-2 to TRBJ2-7; 7 positions agree with TRBD2. From germline, CDR1 is SGHAT and CDR2 FQNNGV. This CDR3 contains 14 residues. V trimming: 0 bases; J trimming: 4 bases; junction bases outside the gene matches: 3. CDR3 bases: TGTGCCAGCAGCTTAGAAGCGGGGCCTTACGAGCAGTACTTC. Translation: CASSLEAGPYEQYF.

This clone was seen a single time. The chain recombines TRBV5-4 with TRBJ2-1; 9 bases match TRBD1. This CDR3 is built from 16 residues. From germline, CDR1 is SGHNT and CDR2 YYREEE (reference sequence). V lost 4 bases and J lost 4; bases outside the gene matches: 9. DNA for the CDR3: TGTGCCAGCAGCCCCGGAGGGACAGGGCCGTACAATGAGCAGTTCTTC. Translation: CASSPGGTGPYNEQFF.

This clone was seen many times. The rearrangement links TRBV4-1 to TRBJ1-5, with D unresolved. This CDR3 comprises 15 residues. Germline V gene lookup returns CDR1 MGHRA and CDR2 YSYEKL. V was shortened by 0 bases and J by 1 base, with 7 bases between the two germline ends. The CDR3 DNA sequence: TGCGCCAGCAGCCAAGACGGGCACAGCAATCAGCCCCAGCATTTT. It encodes CASSQDGHSNQPQHF.

Concerning this clone: A single base separates this from a much larger clone, so it may be a read error. The chain uses TRBV7-8 and TRBJ1-4; 7 bases align to TRBD1. Germline V gives CDR1 SGHVS, CDR2 FQNEAQ. This CDR3 is 16 amino acids long. The J segment lost 7 bases and the V segment lost 5 bases, leaving 13 bases of the junction unmatched. The CDR3 sequence: CASSPKGQLDVEKLFF. The CDR3 bases are TGTGCCAGCAGCCCAAAGGGACAGCTTGACGTTGAAAAACTGTTTTTT.

This clone was counted at least ten times. The gene calls are TRBV9 and TRBJ2-3; 8 bases agree with TRBD2. The CDR3 sequence is 16 residues long. The J segment lost 0 bases and the V segment lost 4 bases, leaving 7 bases of the junction unmatched. Germline V gives CDR1 SGDLS, CDR2 YYNGEE. CDR3 loop: CASSPGTRGSTDTQYF. The CDR3 nucleotides read TGTGCCAGCAGCCCCGGGACTAGGGGAAGCACAGATACGCAGTATTTT.

V gene TRBV4-1 combines with J gene TRBJ1-4, with 7 bases matching TRBD1. The ends lost 0 bases at V and 8 bases at J; junction bases unmatched: 9. This CDR3 comprises 16 residues. CDR1 and CDR2 from the germline V gene are MGHRA and YSYEKL. The CDR3 spells CASSQDQGGVNEKLFF. CDR3 sequence (DNA): TGCGCCAGCAGCCAAGATCAGGGGGGTGTTAACGAAAAACTGTTTTTT.

The gene calls are TRBV30 and TRBJ1-6; 9 nucleotides agree with TRBD1. After removal of 3 bases from V and 9 bases from J, the junction contained 6 bases not matched to a gene. Germline V gives CDR1 GTSNPN, CDR2 SVGIG (reference sequence). This CDR3 comprises 14 residues. The CDR3 coding sequence is TGTGCCTGGAGGGGGACAGGGAGTAGTTCACCCCTCCACTTT. Translating it yields CAWRGTGSSSPLHF.

The chain carries TRBV15 and TRBJ1-5; D perhaps matches TRBD1 (5 bases). The V end lost 0 bases, the J end lost 0 bases, and 30 bases lay between the germline ends. CDR1 LNHNV and CDR2 YYDKDF come from the germline V gene (reference sequence). This CDR3 is built from 23 residues. In DNA form, the CDR3 reads TGTGCCACCAGCAGAGATGGGTGGAAGGGGCCGACGCCCGTCCTGTATAGCAATCAGCCCCAGCATTTT. It specifies CATSRDGWKGPTPVLYSNQPQHF.

The chain is built from TRBV6-5 and TRBJ2-5, with TRBD2 as a possible D gene (7 bases). Germline assignment: CDR1 MNHEY and CDR2 SVGAGI. Trimming took off 6 bases at V and 3 bases at J, with 14 bases between the two ends. The CDR3 contains 14 residues. CDR3 sequence (DNA): TGTGCCAGCAGACCCTCGGGGGGCGAAGAGACCCAGTACTTC. The encoded protein is CASRPSGGEETQYF.

This sequence joins TRBV6-1 and TRBJ1-3, with 12 bases lining up with TRBD1. V was pared by 9 bases and J by 4 bases, with 7 bases of the junction left unmatched. The CDR3 is made up of 15 amino acids. The germline CDR1 and CDR2 sequences are MNHNS and SASEGT. This chain's CDR3 is CASVGQGAGGNTIYF. CDR3 nucleotides: TGTGCCAGTGTGGGACAGGGGGCAGGCGGAAACACCATATATTTT.

Only one count was recorded for this clone. The genes are TRBV28 and TRBJ1-1, with D tentatively TRBD1 (6 bases). Deletions cut 3 bases from V and 11 bases from J, with 16 bases between. The CDR3 covers 13 residues. Germline CDR1 is MDHEN and CDR2 is SYDVKM. The CDR3 here is CASSLSYRENAFF. CDR3 DNA: TGTGCCAGCAGTTTGTCGTACAGGGAGAATGCTTTCTTT.

There are a few counts of this clone. The rearrangement links TRBV7-8 to TRBJ2-1, with 13 bases identical to TRBD2. The CDR3 length is 16 residues. The J segment lost 9 bases and the V segment lost 1 base, leaving 6 bases of the junction unmatched. The germline gives CDR1 SGHVS, CDR2 FQNEAQ. CDR3 sequence reads: CASSLVGLAGKVEQFF. The CDR3 DNA follows: TGTGCCAGCAGCTTAGTGGGACTAGCGGGAAAGGTTGAGCAGTTCTTC.

This clone was counted between two and nine times. The sample holds other DNA sequences that translate to the same CDR3. The chain couples TRBV12-5 to TRBJ1-1; D is ambiguous. Germline V CDR1 and CDR2: LGHNT, FRNRAP. The V gene lost 1 base and the J gene lost 0 bases, with 3 bases spanning the gap. There are 13 residues in the CDR3. The CDR3 is CASGLGVNTEAFF. DNA of the CDR3: TGTGCTAGTGGTTTGGGGGTGAACACTGAAGCTTTCTTT.

This chain links TRBV19 with TRBJ2-2, with D perhaps assigned TRBD1 or TRBD2 (6 bases each). This CDR3 is built from 16 residues. Trimming pared 2 bases from V and 4 bases from J, leaving 14 bases between. CDR1 is LNHDA and CDR2 is SQIVND in the germline V gene (reference sequence). The DNA of the CDR3 is TGTGCCAGTAGTATACGGGGGCCAGGACTCACCGGGGAGCTGTTTTTT. Translation gives CASSIRGPGLTGELFF. Using reference TRBV19 and TRBJ2-2 for the parts outside the CDR3, the full variable domain is DGGITQSPKYLFRKEGQNVTLSCEQNLNHDAMYWYRQDPGQGLRLIYYSQIVNDFQKGDIAEGYSVSREKKESFPLTVTSAQKNPTAFYLCASSIRGPGLTGELFFGEGSRLTVL.

The chain carries TRBV29-1 and TRBJ2-7; 7 positions agree with TRBD1. Germline-derived CDR1 and CDR2 are SQVTM and ANQGSEA. V was pared by 6 bases and J by 0 bases, with 5 bases of the junction left unmatched. This CDR3 contains 13 residues. The CDR3 sequence is CSVGRGSSYEQYF. The CDR3 DNA reads as TGCAGCGTCGGCAGGGGGAGCTCCTACGAGCAGTACTTC.

The gene calls are TRBV23-1 and TRBJ2-7, with D perhaps TRBD2 (6 bases). Being an ORF, TRBV23-1 has a function that is uncertain. CDR3 length: 13 amino acids. V shed 2 bases and J shed 4 bases, with 9 bases lying between them. CDR3 sequence: CASSQGTSYEQYF. CDR3 sequence (DNA): TGCGCCAGCAGTCAAGGGACTTCGTACGAGCAGTACTTC.

This chain links TRBV9 with TRBJ1-4; D is unclear. CDR1 SGDLS and CDR2 YYNGEE come from the germline V gene. CDR3 size: 17 residues. The V end lost 3 bases, the J end lost 0 bases, and 15 bases lay between the germline ends. CDR3: CASSATGGLATNEKLFF. CDR3 coding DNA: TGTGCCAGCAGCGCCACGGGCGGTCTCGCAACTAATGAAAAACTGTTTTTT.

The J gene is TRBJ1-5, the V gene TRBV29-1; no reliable D call. The V gene's germline CDR1 is SQVTM and CDR2 ANQGSEA. The V end lost 5 bases, the J end lost 5 bases, and 10 bases lay between the germline ends. CDR3 length equals 12 residues. The CDR3 sequence is CSVQVKDQPQHF. The CDR3, as DNA: TGCAGCGTTCAAGTGAAGGATCAGCCCCAGCATTTT.

The chain is built from TRBV28 and TRBJ1-2, with TRBD1 identical over 7 bases. Germline V lookup: CDR1 MDHEN, CDR2 SYDVKM. Unmatched junction bases numbered 8, after V lost 1 base and J lost 3 bases. CDR3 length: 16 amino acids. Here the CDR3 reads CASSLLEGGTDYGYTF. As DNA, the CDR3 is TGTGCCAGCAGTTTATTGGAAGGGGGCACCGACTATGGCTACACCTTC.

This chain joins TRBV28 and TRBJ1-4, with 12 bases that match TRBD1. The germline gives CDR1 MDHEN, CDR2 SYDVKM. The CDR3 is made up of 17 amino acids. The ends lost 3 bases at V and 9 bases at J; junction bases unmatched: 11. For the CDR3, the DNA is TGTGCCAGCAGTTTGGGGGACAGGGGGCGTTTAGTTAAAAAACTGTTTTTT. Translating it yields CASSLGDRGRLVKKLFF.

The chain couples TRBV28 to TRBJ2-7; a weak D match, TRBD2 (5 bases). CDR1 is MDHEN and CDR2 is SYDVKM in the germline V gene. Trimming shortened V by 3 bases and J by 2 bases, and 11 bases separated the two germline ends. The CDR3 length is 14 residues. The CDR3 DNA is TGTGCCAGCAGTTTGGGCGGGCTACCCTACGAGCAGTACTTC. Translation gives CASSLGGLPYEQYF.

This clone was seen just once. The chain links TRBV6-1 to TRBJ2-3, with 8 bases aligning to TRBD2. The germline CDR1 and CDR2 sequences are MNHNS and SASEGT. The CDR3 covers 16 residues. J gave up 1 base and V 4 bases, and 7 bases lay outside the gene matches. DNA of the CDR3: TGTGCCAGCAGTGGAAATAGCGGGGCCCGCACAGATACGCAGTATTTT. This codes for CASSGNSGARTDTQYF.

V and J are TRBV11-2 and TRBJ2-3, with 12 bases that match TRBD2. Trimming removed 6 bases from V and 1 base from J; junction bases left unmatched: 8. The CDR3 covers 17 residues. The V gene's germline CDR1 is SGHAT and CDR2 FQNNGV. The CDR3: CASSGLAGGHRTDTQYF. The CDR3 bases are TGTGCCAGCAGTGGGCTAGCGGGGGGGCATCGCACAGATACGCAGTATTTT. The variable domain in full, completed from reference TRBV11-2 and TRBJ2-3, reads EAGVAQSPRYKIIEKRQSVAFWCNPISGHATLYWYQQILGQGPKLLIQFQNNGVVDDSQLPKDRFSAERLKGVDSTLKIQPAKLEDSAVYLCASSGLAGGHRTDTQYFGPGTRLTVL.

This chain uses TRBV19 with TRBJ2-5; D remains ambiguous. Germline values: CDR1 LNHDA, CDR2 SQIVND (reference sequence). The CDR3 length is 14 residues. The ends were cut back, 3 bases at V and 5 bases at J, with 13 bases in the middle. The CDR3 DNA reads as TGTGCCAGTAGTATGTCACATGGGCCCGAGACCCAGTACTTC. Its protein is CASSMSHGPETQYF.